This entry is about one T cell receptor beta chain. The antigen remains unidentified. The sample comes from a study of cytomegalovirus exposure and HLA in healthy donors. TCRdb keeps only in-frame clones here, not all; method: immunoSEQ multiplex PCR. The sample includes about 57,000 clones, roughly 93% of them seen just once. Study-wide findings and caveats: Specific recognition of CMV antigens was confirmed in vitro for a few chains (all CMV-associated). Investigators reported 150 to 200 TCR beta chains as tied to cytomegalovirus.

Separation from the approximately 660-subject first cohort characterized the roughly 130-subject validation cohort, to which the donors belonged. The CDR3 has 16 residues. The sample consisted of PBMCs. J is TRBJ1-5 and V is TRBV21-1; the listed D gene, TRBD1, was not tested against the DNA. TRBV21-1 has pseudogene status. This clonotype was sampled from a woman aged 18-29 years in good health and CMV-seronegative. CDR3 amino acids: CASSSRTPYSNQPQHF. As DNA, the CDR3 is TGTGCCAGCAGCTCGCGGACACCCTATAGCAATCAGCCCCAGCATTTT.